This T cell receptor beta chain was identified in a study of blood T cell repertoires in COVID-19. The CDR3 consists of 14 residues. In germline, CDR1 is SEHNR, CDR2 FQNEAQ (reference sequence). Trimming cost V 5 bases and J 4 bases, with 14 bases left between them. The authors' processing: Reference gene primers were amplified, and this amplification served to estimate nucleated cell counts. Only in-frame clones appear in the TCRdb table, and some are missing; sequencing was by immunoSEQ multiplex PCR. V and J calls and clone size come straight from that table; D and trimming were deduced from the DNA. The sample lists 87,000 or so clones; over 75% were seen once.

The J gene is TRBJ1-2, the V gene TRBV7-9, with D hard to call. The sequence derives from a woman older than 75 with acute or convalescent COVID-19. Source material: peripheral blood. The CDR3 region has the DNA TGTGCCAGCAGCCCCCTCCGCGCGGGCTATGGCTACACCTTC. This gives the protein CASSPLRAGYGYTF.